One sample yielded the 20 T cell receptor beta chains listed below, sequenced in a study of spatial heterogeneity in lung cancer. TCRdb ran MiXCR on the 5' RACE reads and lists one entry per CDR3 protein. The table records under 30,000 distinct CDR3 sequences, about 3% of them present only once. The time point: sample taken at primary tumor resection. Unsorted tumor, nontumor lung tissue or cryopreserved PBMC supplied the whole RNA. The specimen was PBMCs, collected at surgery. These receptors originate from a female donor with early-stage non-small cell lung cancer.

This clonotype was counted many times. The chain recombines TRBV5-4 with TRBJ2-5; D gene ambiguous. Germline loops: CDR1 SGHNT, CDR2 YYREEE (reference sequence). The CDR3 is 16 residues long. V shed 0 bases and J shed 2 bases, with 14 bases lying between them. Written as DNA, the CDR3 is TGTGCCAGCAGCTTGGCCCCCAGGAGTGGGCAAGAGACCCAGTACTTC. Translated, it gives CASSLAPRSGQETQYF. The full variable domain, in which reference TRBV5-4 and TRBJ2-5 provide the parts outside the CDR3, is ETGVTQSPTHLIKTRGQQVTLRCSSQSGHNTVSWYQQALGQGPQFIFQYYREEENGRGNFPPRFSGLQFPNYSSELNVNALELDDSALYLCASSLAPRSGQETQYFGPGTRLLVL.

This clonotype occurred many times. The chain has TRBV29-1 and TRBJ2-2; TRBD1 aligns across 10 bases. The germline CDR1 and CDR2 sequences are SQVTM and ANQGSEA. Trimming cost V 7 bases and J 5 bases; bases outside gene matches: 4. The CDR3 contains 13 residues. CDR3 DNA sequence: TGCAGCGCCGGGGACAGGGGAACCGGGGAGCTGTTTTTT. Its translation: CSAGDRGTGELFF.

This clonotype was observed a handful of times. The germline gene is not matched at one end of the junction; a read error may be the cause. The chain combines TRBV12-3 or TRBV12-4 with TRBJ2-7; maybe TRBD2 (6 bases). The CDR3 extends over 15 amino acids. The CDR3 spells CVSSDSRELRREQYF. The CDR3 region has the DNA TGTGTCAGCAGTGACTCTCGGGAGCTTAGGCGGGAGCAGTACTTC.

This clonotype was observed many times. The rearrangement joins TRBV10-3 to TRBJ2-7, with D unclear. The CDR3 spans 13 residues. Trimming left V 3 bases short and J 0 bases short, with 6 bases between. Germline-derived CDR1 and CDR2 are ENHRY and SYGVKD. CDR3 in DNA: TGTGCCATCAGTGATCTAGGCTCCTACGAGCAGTACTTC. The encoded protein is CAISDLGSYEQYF.

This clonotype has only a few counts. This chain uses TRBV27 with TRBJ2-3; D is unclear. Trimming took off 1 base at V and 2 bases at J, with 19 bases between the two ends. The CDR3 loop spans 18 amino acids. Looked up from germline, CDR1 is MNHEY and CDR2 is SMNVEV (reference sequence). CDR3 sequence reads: CASSLLAADSDATDTQYF. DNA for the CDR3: TGTGCCAGCAGTTTATTGGCGGCCGATAGTGATGCCACAGATACGCAGTATTTT.

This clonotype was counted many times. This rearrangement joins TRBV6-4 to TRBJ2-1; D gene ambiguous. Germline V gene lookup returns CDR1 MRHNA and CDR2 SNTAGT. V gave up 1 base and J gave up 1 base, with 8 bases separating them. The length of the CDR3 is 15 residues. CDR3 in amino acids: CASSDYSSSYNEQFF. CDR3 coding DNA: TGTGCCAGCAGTGACTATTCTAGTTCCTACAATGAGCAGTTCTTC.

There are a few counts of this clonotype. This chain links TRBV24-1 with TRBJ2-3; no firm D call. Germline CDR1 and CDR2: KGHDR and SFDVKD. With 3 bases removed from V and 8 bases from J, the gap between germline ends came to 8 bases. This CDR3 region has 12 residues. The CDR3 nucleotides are TGTGCCACCAGTGATAGGGTGGGTACGCAGTATTTT. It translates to CATSDRVGTQYF.

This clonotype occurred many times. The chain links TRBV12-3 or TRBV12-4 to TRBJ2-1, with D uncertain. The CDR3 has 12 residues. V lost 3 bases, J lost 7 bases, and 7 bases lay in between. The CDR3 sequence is CASSLSGNEQFF. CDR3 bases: TGTGCCAGCAGTTTGTCCGGGAATGAGCAGTTCTTC.

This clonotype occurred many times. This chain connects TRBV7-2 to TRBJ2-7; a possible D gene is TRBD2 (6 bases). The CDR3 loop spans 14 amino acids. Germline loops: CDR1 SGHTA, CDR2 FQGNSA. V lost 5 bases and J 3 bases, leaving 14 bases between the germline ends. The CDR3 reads CASSPRGGVYEQYF. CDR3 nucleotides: TGTGCCAGCAGCCCTCGGGGAGGAGTCTACGAGCAGTACTTC.

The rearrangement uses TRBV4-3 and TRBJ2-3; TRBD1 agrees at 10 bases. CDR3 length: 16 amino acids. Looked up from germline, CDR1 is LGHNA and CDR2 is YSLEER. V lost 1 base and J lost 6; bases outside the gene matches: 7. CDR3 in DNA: TGCGCCAGCAGCCAAGGCGGGACAGGGGCGAGGGATACGCAGTATTTT. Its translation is CASSQGGTGARDTQYF.

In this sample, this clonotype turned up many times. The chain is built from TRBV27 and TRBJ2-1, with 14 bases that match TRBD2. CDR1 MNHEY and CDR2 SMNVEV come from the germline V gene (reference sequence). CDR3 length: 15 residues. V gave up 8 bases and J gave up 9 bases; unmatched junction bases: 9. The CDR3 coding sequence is TGTGCCAGCTGTCAGACTAGCGGGAGGGCTGGTGAGCAGTTCTTC. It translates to CASCQTSGRAGEQFF.

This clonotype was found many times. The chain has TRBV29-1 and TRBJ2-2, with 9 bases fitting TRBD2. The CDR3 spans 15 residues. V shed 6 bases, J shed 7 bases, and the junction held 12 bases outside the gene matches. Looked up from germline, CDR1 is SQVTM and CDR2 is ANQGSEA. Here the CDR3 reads CSVVAGAGLDGELFF. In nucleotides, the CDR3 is TGCAGCGTAGTAGCGGGAGCGGGGTTAGACGGGGAGCTGTTTTTT.

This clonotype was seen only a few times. This CDR3 is CASRTRWTSGGKDTQYF. CDR3 bases: TGTGCCAGCAGGACTCGCTGGACTAGCGGGGGCAAAGATACGCAGTATTTT. The V call is TRBV27, the J call TRBJ2-3, with 13 nucleotides matching TRBD2. CDR3 size: 17 residues. The germline V gene encodes CDR1 MNHEY and CDR2 SMNVEV (reference sequence). The trim removed 6 bases at V and 5 bases at J, leaving 11 bases unmatched.

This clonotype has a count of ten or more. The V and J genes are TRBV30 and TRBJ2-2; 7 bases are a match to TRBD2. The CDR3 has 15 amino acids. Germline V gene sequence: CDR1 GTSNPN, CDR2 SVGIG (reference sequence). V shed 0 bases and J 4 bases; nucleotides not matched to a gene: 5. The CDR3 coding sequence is TGTGCCTGGAGTGTATACGGGAGGTTCACCGGGGAGCTGTTTTTT. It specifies CAWSVYGRFTGELFF.

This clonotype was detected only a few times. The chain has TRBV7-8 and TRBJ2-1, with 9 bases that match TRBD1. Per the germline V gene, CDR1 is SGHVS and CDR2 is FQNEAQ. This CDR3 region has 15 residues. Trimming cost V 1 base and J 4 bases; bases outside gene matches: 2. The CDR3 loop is CASSLGQGVYNEQFF. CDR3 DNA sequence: TGTGCCAGCAGCTTAGGACAGGGGGTTTACAATGAGCAGTTCTTC.

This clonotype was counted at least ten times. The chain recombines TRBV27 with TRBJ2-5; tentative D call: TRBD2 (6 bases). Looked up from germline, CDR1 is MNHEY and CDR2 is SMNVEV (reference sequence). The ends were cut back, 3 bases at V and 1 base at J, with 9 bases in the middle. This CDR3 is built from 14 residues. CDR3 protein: CASSFTGAQETQYF. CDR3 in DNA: TGTGCCAGCAGTTTCACGGGAGCCCAAGAGACCCAGTACTTC.

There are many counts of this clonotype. CDR3 coding DNA: TGTGCCAGCAGTTACCCCAGGGGGCTCGGGGAGACCCAGTACTTC. Translating it yields CASSYPRGLGETQYF. This sequence joins TRBV6-5 and TRBJ2-5, with TRBD1 matching 8 bases. The CDR3 runs to 15 residues. J gave up 5 bases and V 2 bases, and 7 bases lay outside the gene matches. The V gene's germline CDR1 is MNHEY and CDR2 SVGAGI.

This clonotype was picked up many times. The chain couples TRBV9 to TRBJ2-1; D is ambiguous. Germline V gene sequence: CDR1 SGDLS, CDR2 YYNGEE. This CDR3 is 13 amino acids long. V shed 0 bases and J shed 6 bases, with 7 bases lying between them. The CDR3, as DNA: TGTGCCAGCAGCGTAGCAGCGCTCAATGAGCAGTTCTTC. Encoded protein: CASSVAALNEQFF.

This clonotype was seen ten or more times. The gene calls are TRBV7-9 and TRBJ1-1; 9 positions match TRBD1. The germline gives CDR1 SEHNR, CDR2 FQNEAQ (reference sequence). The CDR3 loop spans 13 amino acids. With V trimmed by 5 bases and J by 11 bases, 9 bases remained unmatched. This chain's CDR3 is CASSDTGGAAAFF. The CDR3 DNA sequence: TGTGCCAGCAGCGATACAGGGGGCGCAGCGGCTTTCTTT.

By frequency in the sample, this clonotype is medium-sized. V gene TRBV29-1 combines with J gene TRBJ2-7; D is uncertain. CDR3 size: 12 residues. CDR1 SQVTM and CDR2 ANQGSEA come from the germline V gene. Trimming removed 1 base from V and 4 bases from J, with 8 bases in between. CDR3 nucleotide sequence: TGCAGCGTTGAAGGCAGAAGTTACGAGCAGTACTTC. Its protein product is CSVEGRSYEQYF.